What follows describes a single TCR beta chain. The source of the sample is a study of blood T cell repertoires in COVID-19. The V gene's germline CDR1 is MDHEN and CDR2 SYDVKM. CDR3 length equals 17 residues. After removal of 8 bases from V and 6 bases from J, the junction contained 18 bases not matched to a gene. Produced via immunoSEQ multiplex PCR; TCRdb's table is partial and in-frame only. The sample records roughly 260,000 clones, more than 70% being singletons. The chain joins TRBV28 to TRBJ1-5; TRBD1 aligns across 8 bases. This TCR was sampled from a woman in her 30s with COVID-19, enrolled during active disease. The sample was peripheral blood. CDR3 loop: CASLVRPDRGWAQPQHF. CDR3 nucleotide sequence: TGTGCCAGCCTAGTACGGCCCGACAGGGGCTGGGCTCAGCCCCAGCATTTT.